The next 26 T cell receptor beta chains were all read from a single sample in a study of T cell responses to AZD1222 COVID-19 vaccine. Libraries were prepared by immunoSEQ multiplex PCR; TCRdb keeps only in-frame clonotypes and omits some of them. The sample consists of some 140,000 clones, 90% of them appearing once. The material was peripheral blood, obtained on day 0 of AZD1222 vaccination. The receptor set was obtained from an adult in good health.

To note about this clone: The junction shows a germline mismatch at one end, possibly a read error. The chain uses TRBV11-1 and TRBJ1-2, with TRBD1 as a possible D gene (6 bases). The CDR3 has 12 residues. CDR1 is SGHAT and CDR2 is FQDESV in the germline V gene (reference sequence). CDR3 DNA: TGTGCCAGCAGCTCATTGGGGGACACAGAAGCCTTC. It codes for CASSSLGDTEAF.

The CDR3, as DNA: TGCGCCAGCAGCTTGGCACAAAGGACAGAGACCCAGTACTTC. Residues: CASSLAQRTETQYF. The J gene is TRBJ2-5, the V gene TRBV5-1, with no clear D. Trimming took 0 bases from V and 4 from J, leaving 10 bases between them. Germline V gene data show CDR1 as SGHRS and CDR2 as YFSETQ. This CDR3 spans 14 amino acids.

V gene TRBV24-1 combines with J gene TRBJ1-2, with TRBD1 identical over 7 bases. The CDR3 spans 15 residues. Trimming at V came to 3 bases and at J to 8 bases, leaving 11 bases not matched to a gene. Germline CDR1 KGHDR, CDR2 SFDVKD. The CDR3 region is CATSDASRQGGGYTF. CDR3 DNA sequence: TGTGCCACCAGTGATGCATCCCGACAGGGAGGCGGCTACACCTTC.

The rearrangement joins TRBV7-9 to TRBJ1-5; no clear D gene. Trimming shortened V by 0 bases and J by 7 bases, and 10 bases separated the two germline ends. The germline V gene encodes CDR1 SEHNR and CDR2 FQNEAQ (reference sequence). The CDR3 is 14 residues long. The CDR3 region has the DNA TGTGCCAGCAGCTTAGCTGGTTCAGGACAGCCCCAGCATTTT. Residues: CASSLAGSGQPQHF.

The chain joins TRBV7-3 to TRBJ1-1, with TRBD1 identical over 7 bases. J gave up 6 bases and V 3 bases, and 4 bases lay outside the gene matches. The CDR3 is 13 residues long. CDR1 is SGHTA, CDR2 FQGTGA, per germline. The CDR3 here is CASSFDREAEAFF. CDR3 DNA: TGTGCCAGCAGCTTCGACAGGGAGGCTGAAGCTTTCTTT.

This chain joins TRBV2 and TRBJ1-2; tentative D call: TRBD1 (5 bases). The CDR3 sequence is 14 residues long. The V and J ends lost 6 bases and 0 bases respectively, with 11 bases between them. The V gene's germline CDR1 is SNHLY and CDR2 FYNNEI. CDR3 DNA sequence: TGTGCCAGCAGGCAGGGCTTAGCTAACTATGGCTACACCTTC. Its protein product is CASRQGLANYGYTF.

The rearrangement links TRBV7-9 to TRBJ1-5, with 11 bases that match TRBD1. CDR1 and CDR2 (germline): SEHNR, FQNEAQ (reference sequence). The CDR3 is 17 residues long. After removal of 4 bases from V and 2 bases from J, the junction contained 7 bases not matched to a gene. The CDR3 is CASSYQWTGGRNQPQHF. The CDR3 DNA reads as TGTGCCAGCAGCTACCAGTGGACAGGGGGCCGCAATCAGCCCCAGCATTTT. Filled out from reference TRBV7-9 and TRBJ1-5, the complete variable domain reads DTGVSQNPRHKITKRGQNVTFRCDPISEHNRLYWYRQTLGQGPEFLTYFQNEAQLEKSRLLSDRFSAERPKGSFSTLEIQRTEQGDSAMYLCASSYQWTGGRNQPQHFGDGTRLSIL.

CDR3 amino acids: CASSFRSSSYEQYF. CDR3 coding DNA: TGTGCCAGCTCGTTCCGTAGCAGCTCCTACGAGCAGTACTTC. The V gene is TRBV18, the J gene TRBJ2-7; D remains ambiguous. The V and J ends lost 6 bases and 0 bases respectively, with 12 bases between them. Looked up from germline, CDR1 is KGHSH and CDR2 is LQKENI. The CDR3 spans 14 residues.

The gene calls are TRBV28 and TRBJ1-2; possible D gene TRBD1, 6 bases. The CDR3 extends over 15 amino acids. The V end lost 3 bases, the J end lost 0 bases, and 11 bases lay between the germline ends. Germline V gene sequence: CDR1 MDHEN, CDR2 SYDVKM. The CDR3 DNA reads TGTGCCAGCAGTTTCCTAGAGGGGGCTAACTATGGCTACACCTTC. Residues: CASSFLEGANYGYTF.

The chain employs TRBV3-1 (or the pseudogene TRBV3-2) and TRBJ1-1, with D perhaps TRBD1 (5 bases). CDR1 and CDR2 from the germline V gene are LGHDT and YNNKEL (reference sequence). Trimming shortened V by 3 bases and J by 2 bases, and 19 bases separated the two germline ends. The CDR3 runs 17 residues. Here the CDR3 reads CASSHYGGRTTNTEAFF. Here the CDR3 DNA reads TGTGCCAGCAGCCACTACGGGGGACGGACGACTAACACTGAAGCTTTCTTT.

This clone occurred once. J is TRBJ1-2 and V is TRBV20-1; D possibly corresponds to TRBD1 (5 bases). This CDR3 has 14 amino acids. Trimming cost V 3 bases and J 7 bases, with 18 bases left between them. CDR1 is DFQATT and CDR2 is SNEGSKA in the germline V gene (reference sequence). The CDR3 here is CSASPPGAHGGYTF. CDR3 in DNA: TGCAGTGCTAGTCCCCCCGGGGCCCACGGTGGCTACACCTTC.

The chain employs TRBV6-2 or TRBV6-3 and TRBJ2-2; D uncertain. V was shortened by 6 bases and J by 6 bases, with 23 bases between the two germline ends. Germline-derived CDR1 and CDR2 are MNHEY and SVGEGT. The CDR3 spans 17 residues. CDR3 in DNA: TGTGCCAGCAGCATTTTTTCTACCGGGCGCCGGGCCGGGGAGCTGTTTTTT. Amino acids: CASSIFSTGRRAGELFF.

V is TRBV3-1 (or the pseudogene TRBV3-2) and J is TRBJ2-3; unclear D gene. CDR3 length equals 10 residues. With 8 bases removed from V and 6 bases from J, the gap between germline ends came to 6 bases. Germline V lookup: CDR1 LGHDT, CDR2 YNNKEL (reference sequence). In DNA form, the CDR3 reads TGTGCCAGCGGGTTGGATACGCAGTATTTT. Its translation: CASGLDTQYF.

This chain links TRBV10-3 with TRBJ1-3; D might be TRBD1 (5 bases). CDR1 ENHRY and CDR2 SYGVKD come from the germline V gene. Trimming stripped 6 bases from V and 4 bases from J, with 13 bases between. This CDR3 has 14 residues. CDR3 in amino acids: CAISVGGRGNTIYF. CDR3 bases: TGTGCCATCAGCGTGGGGGGTCGGGGAAACACCATATATTTT.

The chain links TRBV11-3 to TRBJ2-7, with D possibly being TRBD1 or TRBD2 (6 bases each). CDR1 is SGHNT and CDR2 is YENEEA in the germline V gene. Between the trimmed V and J ends, which lost 4 bases and 4 bases, there was a span of 17 bases. The CDR3 runs to 15 residues. The CDR3 is CASSSFAGGEYEQYF. The DNA for the CDR3 is TGTGCCAGCAGCTCATTCGCCGGGGGCGAATACGAGCAGTACTTC.

The chain uses TRBV18 and TRBJ1-2, with a tentative D call TRBD1 (5 bases). CDR3 length equals 18 residues. Looked up from germline, CDR1 is KGHSH and CDR2 is LQKENI. The V end lost 0 bases, the J end lost 4 bases, and 21 bases lay between the germline ends. DNA of the CDR3: TGTGCCAGCTCACCACCCCTGGGACGGGAAGCTATGAGCTATGGCTACACCTTC. It translates to CASSPPLGREAMSYGYTF.

The chain employs TRBV6-2 or TRBV6-3 and TRBJ1-5, with a possible D match to TRBD1 (5 bases). The CDR3 runs to 17 residues. V was pared by 1 base and J by 0 bases, with 13 bases between. CDR1 and CDR2 (germline): MNHEY, SVGEGT. CDR3 nucleotides: TGTGCCAGCAGTTACTTAGCGGGGCTAGCTAGCAATCAGCCCCAGCATTTT. Its translation is CASSYLAGLASNQPQHF.

The J gene is TRBJ2-3, the V gene TRBV24-1, with D perhaps assigned TRBD1 or TRBD2 (6 bases each). V lost 5 bases to trimming and J lost 0 bases, with 17 bases between them. The CDR3 consists of 17 residues. Germline values: CDR1 KGHDR, CDR2 SFDVKD. Here the CDR3 reads CATSALARGGSTDTQYF. In DNA, the CDR3 is TGTGCCACCAGTGCCCTAGCGAGAGGGGGGAGCACAGATACGCAGTATTTT.

The chain uses TRBV5-4 and TRBJ2-2, with D possibly TRBD1 on 6 matching bases. The CDR3 length is 14 residues. V was cut by 0 bases and J by 3 bases, with 6 bases left in between. Germline CDR1 reads SGHNT; CDR2 reads YYREEE (reference sequence). The CDR3 DNA sequence: TGTGCCAGCAGCTTGGGACAGGACACCGGGGAGCTGTTTTTT. Protein product: CASSLGQDTGELFF.

The V gene is TRBV11-3, the J gene TRBJ2-1; D remains ambiguous. Trimming removed 3 bases at V and 7 bases at J, with 16 bases between. CDR1 and CDR2 (germline): SGHNT, YENEEA. The CDR3 extends over 15 amino acids. The chain's CDR3 is CASSFWLAFWNEQFF. The CDR3 region has the DNA TGTGCCAGCAGCTTCTGGCTGGCCTTCTGGAATGAGCAGTTCTTC.

The chain employs TRBV19 and TRBJ1-5; no definite D call. This CDR3 region has 14 residues. V lost 4 bases and J 0 bases, leaving 7 bases between the germline ends. Germline values: CDR1 LNHDA, CDR2 SQIVND (reference sequence). The CDR3 loop is CASSKINSNQPQHF. Written as DNA, the CDR3 is TGTGCCAGTAGTAAGATTAATAGCAATCAGCCCCAGCATTTT.

The chain combines TRBV24-1 with TRBJ1-1, with D unclear. Germline CDR1 and CDR2: KGHDR and SFDVKD. The CDR3 covers 12 residues. The V end lost 5 bases, the J end lost 5 bases, and 8 bases lay between the germline ends. CDR3 in DNA: TGTGCCACCAGTGGTGCCGGGACTGAAGCTTTCTTT. Protein product: CATSGAGTEAFF.

This clone was seen once. CDR3 DNA sequence: TGTGCCAGCAGCTTATTCAGGGTCGCCTCACCCCTCCACTTT. Its protein product is CASSLFRVASPLHF. This sequence joins TRBV11-2 and TRBJ1-6; TRBD1 is a possible D gene (5 bases). Trimming stripped 2 bases from V and 10 bases from J, with 12 bases between. Germline CDR1 and CDR2: SGHAT and FQNNGV. This CDR3 is built from 14 residues.

The rearrangement links TRBV28 to TRBJ2-7; D is unresolved. The CDR3 is 15 residues long. Germline V gene lookup returns CDR1 MDHEN and CDR2 SYDVKM. Trimming left V 3 bases short and J 2 bases short, with 14 bases between. DNA for the CDR3: TGTGCCAGCAGTTTCGGGTTGCAGGTTACCTACGAGCAGTACTTC. Translating it yields CASSFGLQVTYEQYF. The full variable domain, with the rest looked up from reference TRBV28 and TRBJ2-7, is DVKVTQSSRYLVKRTGEKVFLECVQDMDHENMFWYRQDPGLGLRLIYFSYDVKMKEKGDIPEGYSVSREKKERFSLILESASTNQTSMYLCASSFGLQVTYEQYFGPGTRLTVT.

This clone was picked up a small number of times. The chain uses TRBV5-1 and TRBJ1-2; D might be TRBD1 (5 bases). CDR1 and CDR2 (germline): SGHRS, YFSETQ. The CDR3 length is 14 residues. Trimming took 6 bases from V and 4 from J, leaving 16 bases between them. CDR3 DNA sequence: TGCGCCAGCACACGGGGCTCCGGAGCCTATGGCTACACCTTC. This encodes CASTRGSGAYGYTF.

CDR3 sequence reads: CASSAQPQIPYGYTF. The CDR3 coding sequence is TGTGCCAGTAGTGCCCAGCCCCAGATTCCCTATGGCTACACCTTC. The rearrangement links TRBV19 to TRBJ1-2, with D unclear. There are 15 residues in the CDR3. Germline CDR1 LNHDA, CDR2 SQIVND (reference sequence). The ends were cut back, 5 bases at V and 4 bases at J, with 17 bases in the middle.